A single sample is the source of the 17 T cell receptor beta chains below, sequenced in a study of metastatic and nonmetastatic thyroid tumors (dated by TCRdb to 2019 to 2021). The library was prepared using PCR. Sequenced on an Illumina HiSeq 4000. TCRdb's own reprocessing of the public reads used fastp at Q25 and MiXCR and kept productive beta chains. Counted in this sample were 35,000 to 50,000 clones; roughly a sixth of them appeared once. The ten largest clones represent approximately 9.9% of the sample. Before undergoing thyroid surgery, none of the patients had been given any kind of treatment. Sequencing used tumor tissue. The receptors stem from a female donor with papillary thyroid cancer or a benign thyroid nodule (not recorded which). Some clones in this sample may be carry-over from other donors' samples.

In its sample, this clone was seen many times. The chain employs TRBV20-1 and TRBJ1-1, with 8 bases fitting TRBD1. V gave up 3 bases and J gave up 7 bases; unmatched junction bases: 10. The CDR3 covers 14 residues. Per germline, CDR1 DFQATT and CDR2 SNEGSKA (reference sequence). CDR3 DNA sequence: TGCAGTGCTAGTGGGGACAGGCGTCCCGGTGAAGCTTTCTTT. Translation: CSASGDRRPGEAFF.

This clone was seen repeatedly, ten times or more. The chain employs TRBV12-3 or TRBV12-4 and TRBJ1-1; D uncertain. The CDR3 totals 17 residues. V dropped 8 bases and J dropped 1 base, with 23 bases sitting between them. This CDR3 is CASSVNRWGRENTEAFF. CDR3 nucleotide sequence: TGTGCCAGCTCCGTAAACCGGTGGGGTAGGGAGAACACTGAAGCTTTCTTT.

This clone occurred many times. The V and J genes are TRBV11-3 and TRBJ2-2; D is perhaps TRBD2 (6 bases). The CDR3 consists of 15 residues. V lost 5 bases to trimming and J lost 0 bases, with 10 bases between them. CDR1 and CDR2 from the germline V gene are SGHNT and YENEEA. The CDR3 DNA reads TGTGCCAGCAGCGGAGGGCGGGCGAACACCGGGGAGCTGTTTTTT. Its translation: CASSGGRANTGELFF.

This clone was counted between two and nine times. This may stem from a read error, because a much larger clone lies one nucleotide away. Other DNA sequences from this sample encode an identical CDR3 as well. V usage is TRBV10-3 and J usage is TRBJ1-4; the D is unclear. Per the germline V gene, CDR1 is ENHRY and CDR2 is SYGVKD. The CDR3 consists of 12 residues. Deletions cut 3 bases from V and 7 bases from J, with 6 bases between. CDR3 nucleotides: TGTGCCATCAGTGATATCGGTGAAAAACTGTTTTTT. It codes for CAISDIGEKLFF.

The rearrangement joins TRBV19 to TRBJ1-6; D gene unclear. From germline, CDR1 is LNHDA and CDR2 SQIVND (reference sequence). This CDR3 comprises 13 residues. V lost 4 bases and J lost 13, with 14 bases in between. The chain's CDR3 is CASSTCSSGPLHF. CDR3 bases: TGTGCCAGTAGTACCTGTTCGTCGGGGCCCCTCCACTTT. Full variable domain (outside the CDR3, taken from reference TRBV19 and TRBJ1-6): DGGITQSPKYLFRKEGQNVTLSCEQNLNHDAMYWYRQDPGQGLRLIYYSQIVNDFQKGDIAEGYSVSREKKESFPLTVTSAQKNPTAFYLCASSTCSSGPLHFGNGTRLTVT.

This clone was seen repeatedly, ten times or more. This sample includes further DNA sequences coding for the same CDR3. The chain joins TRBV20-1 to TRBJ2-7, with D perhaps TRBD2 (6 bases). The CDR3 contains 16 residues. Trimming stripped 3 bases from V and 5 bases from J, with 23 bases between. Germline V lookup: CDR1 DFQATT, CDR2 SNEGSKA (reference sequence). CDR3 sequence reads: CSARFHQGLAGNEQYF. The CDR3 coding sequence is TGCAGTGCTAGGTTCCACCAAGGACTGGCGGGAAACGAGCAGTACTTC.

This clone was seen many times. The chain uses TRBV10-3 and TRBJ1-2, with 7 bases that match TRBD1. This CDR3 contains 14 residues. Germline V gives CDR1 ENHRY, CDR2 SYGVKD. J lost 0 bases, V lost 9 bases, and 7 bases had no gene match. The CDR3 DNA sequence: TGTGCCATGGCGGACAGGCTCTCTAACTATGGCTACACCTTC. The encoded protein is CAMADRLSNYGYTF.

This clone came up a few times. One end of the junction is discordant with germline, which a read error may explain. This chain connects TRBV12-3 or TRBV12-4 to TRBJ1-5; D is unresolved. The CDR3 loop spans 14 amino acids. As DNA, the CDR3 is TGTGCCAGCAGTTTTCAACAGACGGGTCAGCCCCAGCATTTC. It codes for CASSFQQTGQPQHF.

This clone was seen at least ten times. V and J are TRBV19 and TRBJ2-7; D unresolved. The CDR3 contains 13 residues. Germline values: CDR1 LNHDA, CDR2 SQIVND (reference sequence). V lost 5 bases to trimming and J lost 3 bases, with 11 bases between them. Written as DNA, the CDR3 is TGTGCCAGTAGTTCTCAGCCTTACTACGAGCAGTACTTC. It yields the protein CASSSQPYYEQYF. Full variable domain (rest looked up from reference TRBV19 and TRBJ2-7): DGGITQSPKYLFRKEGQNVTLSCEQNLNHDAMYWYRQDPGQGLRLIYYSQIVNDFQKGDIAEGYSVSREKKESFPLTVTSAQKNPTAFYLCASSSQPYYEQYFGPGTRLTVT.

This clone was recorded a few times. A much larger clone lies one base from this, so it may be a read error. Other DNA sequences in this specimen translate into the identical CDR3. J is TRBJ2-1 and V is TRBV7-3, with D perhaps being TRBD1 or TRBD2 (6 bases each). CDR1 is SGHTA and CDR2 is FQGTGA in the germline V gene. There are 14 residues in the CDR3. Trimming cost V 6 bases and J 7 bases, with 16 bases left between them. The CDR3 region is CASSTGAASNEQFF. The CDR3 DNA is TGTGCCAGCAGTACGGGGGCGGCGTCTAATGAGCAGTTCTTC.

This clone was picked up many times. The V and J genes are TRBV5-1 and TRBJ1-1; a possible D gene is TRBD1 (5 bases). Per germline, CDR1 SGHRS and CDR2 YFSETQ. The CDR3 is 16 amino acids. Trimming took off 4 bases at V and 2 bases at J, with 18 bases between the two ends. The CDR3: CASSGRAINSNTEAFF. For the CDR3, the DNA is TGCGCCAGCAGCGGCAGGGCAATTAATAGCAACACTGAAGCTTTCTTT.

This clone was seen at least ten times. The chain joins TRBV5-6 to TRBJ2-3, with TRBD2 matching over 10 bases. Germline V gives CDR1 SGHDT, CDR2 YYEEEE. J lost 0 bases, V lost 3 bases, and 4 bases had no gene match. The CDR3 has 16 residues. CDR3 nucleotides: TGTGCCAGCAGCTCCGGACTAGCGGAAAGCACAGATACGCAGTATTTT. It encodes CASSSGLAESTDTQYF.

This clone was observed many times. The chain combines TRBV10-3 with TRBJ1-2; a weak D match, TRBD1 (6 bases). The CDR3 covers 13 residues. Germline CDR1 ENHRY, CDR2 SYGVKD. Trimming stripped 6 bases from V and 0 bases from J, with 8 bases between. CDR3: CAISGTSNYGYTF. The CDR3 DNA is TGTGCCATCAGCGGGACATCTAACTATGGCTACACCTTC.

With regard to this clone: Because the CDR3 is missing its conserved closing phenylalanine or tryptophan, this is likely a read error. The CDR3 DNA reads as TGTGCCAGCTGGACGTGGCGGGCCGGTCGGGAGGGCGAGCAGTACCTC. Residues: CASWTWRAGREGEQYL. The chain uses TRBV27 and TRBJ2-7; 8 bases are a match to TRBD2. The CDR3 length is 16 residues. In germline, CDR1 is MNHEY, CDR2 SMNVEV (reference sequence). The J segment lost 6 bases and the V segment lost 8 bases, leaving 18 bases of the junction unmatched.

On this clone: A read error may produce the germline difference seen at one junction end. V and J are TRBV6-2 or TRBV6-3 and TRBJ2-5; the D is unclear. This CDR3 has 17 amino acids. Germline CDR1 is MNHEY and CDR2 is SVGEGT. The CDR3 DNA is TGTGCCAGCAGACCCCGGGTCGGGCGGCTATACCAAGAGAACCAGTACTTC. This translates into CASRPRVGRLYQENQYF.

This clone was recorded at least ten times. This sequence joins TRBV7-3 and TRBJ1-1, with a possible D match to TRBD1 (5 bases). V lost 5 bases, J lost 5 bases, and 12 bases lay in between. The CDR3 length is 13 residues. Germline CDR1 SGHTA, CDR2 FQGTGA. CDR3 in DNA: TGTGCCAGCAGCCCGATGGGGGGGACTGAAGCTTTCTTT. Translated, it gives CASSPMGGTEAFF.

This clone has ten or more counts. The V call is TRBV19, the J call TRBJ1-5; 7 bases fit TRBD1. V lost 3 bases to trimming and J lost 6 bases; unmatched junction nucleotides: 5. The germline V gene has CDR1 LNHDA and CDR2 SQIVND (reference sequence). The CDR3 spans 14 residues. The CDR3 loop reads CASSIWAGGQPQHF. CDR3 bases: TGTGCCAGTAGTATTTGGGCAGGGGGTCAGCCCCAGCATTTT.